Each of the 2 T cell receptor beta chains below was sequenced from the same sample in a study of blood T cells in healthy people across ages. PCR was performed a second time for about 6 to 12 cycles using a sample-barcoded 5' primer and a J-beta primer mix. TCRdb analysed the 5' RACE reads with MiXCR anew, one entry per CDR3 protein. The sample contains hundreds of thousands of distinct CDR3 sequences, around 21% of which appear only once. Sequencing was carried out using blood. The origin of the receptors is a man aged 70 or older in good health.

This clonotype was seen many times. The chain carries TRBV28 and TRBJ2-2, with a possible D match to TRBD2 (6 bases). V lost 6 bases, J lost 5 bases, and 13 bases lay in between. Germline V gene data show CDR1 as MDHEN and CDR2 as SYDVKM. The CDR3 is 14 amino acids. This chain's CDR3 is CASSSPGGTGELFF. Written as DNA, the CDR3 is TGTGCCAGCAGCTCCCCTGGGGGGACCGGGGAGCTGTTTTTT.

The gene calls are TRBV20-1 and TRBJ2-1, with 11 bases lining up with TRBD2. J was trimmed by 6 bases and V by 6 bases; bases with no gene match: 4. CDR3 length: 13 amino acids. Germline CDR1 is DFQATT and CDR2 is SNEGSKA (reference sequence). CDR3 bases: TGCAGTGCCGATAGCGGGAGGGCCAATGAGCAGTTCTTC. Encoded protein: CSADSGRANEQFF.